The T cell receptor beta chain under discussion was sequenced for a study of cytomegalovirus exposure and HLA in healthy donors. General study results and limits: In terms of immune exposure information, only CMV serostatus was available. A later look showed TCR association rates differing by HLA locus, highest for DRB1 and lowest for HLA-C.

The PCR had 60 Vbeta and 13 Jbeta primers. Sequenced by immunoSEQ multiplex PCR; TCRdb stores in-frame clones only, minus some. The sample includes roughly 170,000 clones, approximately 80% of them seen just once. The CDR3 covers 17 residues. V dropped 0 bases and J dropped 4 bases, with 17 bases sitting between them. Germline V CDR1 and CDR2: MGHRA, YSYEKL. This clone showed up just a few times. Its cognate antigen is unknown. This chain connects TRBV4-1 to TRBJ2-3; no definite D call. This sequence was found in a boy aged 10-17 years in good health and CMV-seronegative. What was sequenced was PBMCs. CDR3 in amino acids: CASSQDRLLQRPDTQYF. CDR3 sequence (DNA): TGCGCCAGCAGCCAAGATCGTCTCCTCCAGAGGCCAGATACGCAGTATTTT.